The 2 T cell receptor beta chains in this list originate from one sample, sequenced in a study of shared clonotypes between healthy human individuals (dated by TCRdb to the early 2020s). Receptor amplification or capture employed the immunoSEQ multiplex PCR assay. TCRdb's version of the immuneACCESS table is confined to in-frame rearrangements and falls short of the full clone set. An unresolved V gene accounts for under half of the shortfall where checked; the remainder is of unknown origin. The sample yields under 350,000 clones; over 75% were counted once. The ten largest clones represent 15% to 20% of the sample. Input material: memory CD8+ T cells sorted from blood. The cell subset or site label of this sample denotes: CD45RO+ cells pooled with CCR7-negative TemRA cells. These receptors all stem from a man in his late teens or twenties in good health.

CDR3 region: CASSLRQGPETQYF. As DNA, the CDR3 is TGTGCCAGCAGCTTGAGACAGGGTCCAGAGACCCAGTACTTC. The chain links TRBV5-8 to TRBJ2-5; 7 bases fit TRBD1. The CDR3 sequence is 14 residues long. V trimming: 1 base; J trimming: 4 bases; junction bases outside the gene matches: 4. From germline, CDR1 is SGHTS and CDR2 YDEGEE.

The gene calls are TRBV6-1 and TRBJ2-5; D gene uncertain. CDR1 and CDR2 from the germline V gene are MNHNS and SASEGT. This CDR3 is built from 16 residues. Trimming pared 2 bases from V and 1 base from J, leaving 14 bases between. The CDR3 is CASSEKIAWIQETQYF. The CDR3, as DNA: TGTGCCAGCAGTGAAAAAATTGCGTGGATCCAAGAGACCCAGTACTTC.